Following are 5 T cell receptor beta chains from one sample sequenced in a study of cytomegalovirus exposure and HLA in healthy donors. Use of 60 Vbeta and 13 Jbeta primers characterized the PCR. The data were produced by immunoSEQ multiplex PCR, yet TCRdb's version contains in-frame clones alone and is incomplete. The table shows 170,000 or so clones, with around 77% occurring only once. Input material: PBMCs. These receptor sequences come from a man aged 55 to 69 in good health and CMV-seronegative.

The chain combines TRBV6-5 with TRBJ2-1, with TRBD2 identical over 15 bases. Germline values: CDR1 MNHEY, CDR2 SVGAGI. The CDR3 totals 15 residues. V shed 11 bases and J 10 bases; nucleotides not matched to a gene: 12. The CDR3 loop is CACQDGLAGGYEQFF. The CDR3 DNA follows: TGTGCCTGCCAGGACGGACTAGCGGGAGGGTACGAGCAGTTCTTC.

This CDR3 is CAISEKNRNYGYTF. The CDR3 nucleotides are TGTGCCATCAGTGAAAAAAACAGGAACTATGGCTACACCTTC. V usage is TRBV10-3 and J usage is TRBJ1-2; D is possibly TRBD1 (5 bases). The CDR3 contains 14 residues. Trimming took off 3 bases at V and 2 bases at J, with 10 bases between the two ends. CDR1 is ENHRY, CDR2 SYGVKD, per germline.

The rearrangement links TRBV6-5 to TRBJ2-3; D perhaps matches TRBD1 (6 bases). Trimming removed 5 bases from V and 8 bases from J, with 17 bases in between. Looked up from germline, CDR1 is MNHEY and CDR2 is SVGAGI. This CDR3 contains 14 residues. CDR3 residues: CASSKSSGVGTQYF. In DNA, the CDR3 is TGTGCCAGCAGTAAATCATCAGGGGTCGGTACGCAGTATTTT.

This clone was detected only once. J is TRBJ2-7 and V is TRBV29-1; TRBD2 agrees at 9 bases. The trim removed 4 bases at V and 6 bases at J, leaving 7 bases unmatched. Germline CDR1 and CDR2: SQVTM and ANQGSEA. This CDR3 is 13 amino acids long. The CDR3 DNA follows: TGCAGCGTTGCAACTAGCGGGCTAGGCGAGCAGTACTTC. Its protein is CSVATSGLGEQYF.

The gene calls are TRBV19 and TRBJ2-1; 8 bases are shared with TRBD1. This CDR3 comprises 16 residues. The J segment lost 2 bases and the V segment lost 1 base, leaving 4 bases of the junction unmatched. Germline-derived CDR1 and CDR2 are LNHDA and SQIVND (reference sequence). The CDR3 coding sequence is TGTGCCAGTAGTATAGTAGGGACAGGAGCCTACAATGAGCAGTTCTTC. Encoded protein: CASSIVGTGAYNEQFF.